This T cell receptor (beta chain) was captured in a study of blood T cell repertoires in COVID-19. This CDR3 is built from 14 residues. Trimming removed 0 bases at V and 9 bases at J, with 14 bases between. The germline V gene encodes CDR1 LNHNV and CDR2 YYDKDF (reference sequence). Original handling: Amplification of reference gene primers was used by the study to estimate nucleated cell counts. Sequencing used immunoSEQ multiplex PCR; TCRdb keeps in-frame clones, though not all of them. The V and J calls and clone size were taken over from that table, and D and trimming were inferred from the DNA. The table shows about 91,000 clones, with 87% occurring only once.

This sequence joins TRBV15 and TRBJ1-1; possible D gene TRBD1, 5 bases. This TCR derives from a man aged 70-80 years with acute or convalescent COVID-19. The specimen sequenced was peripheral blood. This CDR3 is CATSRDWTEGKAFF. In nucleotides, the CDR3 is TGTGCCACCAGCAGAGATTGGACGGAGGGGAAAGCTTTCTTT.